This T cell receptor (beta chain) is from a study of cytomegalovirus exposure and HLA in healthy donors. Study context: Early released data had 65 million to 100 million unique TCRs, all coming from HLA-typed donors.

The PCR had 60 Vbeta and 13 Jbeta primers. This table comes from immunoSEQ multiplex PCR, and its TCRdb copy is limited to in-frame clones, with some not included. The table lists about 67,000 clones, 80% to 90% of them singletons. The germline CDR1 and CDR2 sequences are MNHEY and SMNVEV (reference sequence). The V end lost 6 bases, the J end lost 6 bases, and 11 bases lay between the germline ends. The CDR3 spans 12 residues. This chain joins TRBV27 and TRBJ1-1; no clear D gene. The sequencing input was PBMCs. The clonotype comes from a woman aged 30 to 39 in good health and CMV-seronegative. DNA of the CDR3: TGTGCCAGCAGACCAGGTGGGTCTGAAGCTTTCTTT. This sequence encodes CASRPGGSEAFF.